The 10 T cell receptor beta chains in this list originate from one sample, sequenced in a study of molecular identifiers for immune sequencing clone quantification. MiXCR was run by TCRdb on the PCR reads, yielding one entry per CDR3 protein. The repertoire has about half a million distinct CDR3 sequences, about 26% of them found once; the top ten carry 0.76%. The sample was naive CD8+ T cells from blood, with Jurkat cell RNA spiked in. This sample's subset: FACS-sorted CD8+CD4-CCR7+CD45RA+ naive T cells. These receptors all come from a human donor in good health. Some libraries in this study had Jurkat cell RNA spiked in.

DNA for the CDR3: TGTGCCAGCAGCTGGCGGGGCCGGGGGACCACAGATACGCAGTATTTT. Translated, it gives CASSWRGRGTTDTQYF. The chain uses TRBV11-2 and TRBJ2-3, with D tentatively TRBD2 (6 bases). The germline CDR1 and CDR2 sequences are SGHAT and FQNNGV. The CDR3 consists of 16 residues. The V end lost 4 bases, the J end lost 2 bases, and 16 bases lay between the germline ends.

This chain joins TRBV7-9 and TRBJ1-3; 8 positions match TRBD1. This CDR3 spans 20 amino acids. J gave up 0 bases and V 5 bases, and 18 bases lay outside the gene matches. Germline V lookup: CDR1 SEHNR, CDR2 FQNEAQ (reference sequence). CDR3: CASSPPDRAYLSSSGNTIYF. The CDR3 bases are TGTGCCAGCAGCCCCCCGGACAGGGCCTACCTCTCCTCCTCTGGAAACACCATATATTTT.

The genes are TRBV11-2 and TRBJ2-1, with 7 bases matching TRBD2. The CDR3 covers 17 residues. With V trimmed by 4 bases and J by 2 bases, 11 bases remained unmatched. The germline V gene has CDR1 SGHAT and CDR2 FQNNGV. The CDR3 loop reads CASSSRTMGRAYNEQFF. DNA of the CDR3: TGTGCCAGCAGCTCCCGGACCATGGGGAGGGCCTACAATGAGCAGTTCTTC.

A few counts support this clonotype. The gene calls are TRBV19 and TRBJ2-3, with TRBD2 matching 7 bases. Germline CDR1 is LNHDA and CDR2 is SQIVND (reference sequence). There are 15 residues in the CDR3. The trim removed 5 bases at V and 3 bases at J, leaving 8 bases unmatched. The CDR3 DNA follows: TGTGCCAGTAGTTTCGGGGGGAGTGGAACAGATACGCAGTATTTT. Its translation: CASSFGGSGTDTQYF.

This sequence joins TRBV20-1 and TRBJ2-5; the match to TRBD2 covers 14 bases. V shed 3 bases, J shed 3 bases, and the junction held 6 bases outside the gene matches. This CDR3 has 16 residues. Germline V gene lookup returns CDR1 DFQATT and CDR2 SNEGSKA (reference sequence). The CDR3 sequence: CSASNGTSGSKETQYF. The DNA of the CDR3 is TGCAGTGCTAGCAACGGGACTAGCGGGAGCAAAGAGACCCAGTACTTC.

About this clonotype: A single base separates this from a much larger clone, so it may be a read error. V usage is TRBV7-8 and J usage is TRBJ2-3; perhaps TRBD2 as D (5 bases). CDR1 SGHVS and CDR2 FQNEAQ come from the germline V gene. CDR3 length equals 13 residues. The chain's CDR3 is CASSTRLADTRYF. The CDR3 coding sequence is TGTGCCAGCAGCACCCGCCTAGCAGATACGCGGTATTTT.

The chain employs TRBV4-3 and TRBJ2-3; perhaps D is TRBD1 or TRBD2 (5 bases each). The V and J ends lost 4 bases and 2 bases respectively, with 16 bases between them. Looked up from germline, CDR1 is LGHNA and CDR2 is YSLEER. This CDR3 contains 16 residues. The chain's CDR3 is CASSRDVGRPTDTQYF. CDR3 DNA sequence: TGCGCCAGCAGCCGAGATGTGGGACGACCCACAGATACGCAGTATTTT.

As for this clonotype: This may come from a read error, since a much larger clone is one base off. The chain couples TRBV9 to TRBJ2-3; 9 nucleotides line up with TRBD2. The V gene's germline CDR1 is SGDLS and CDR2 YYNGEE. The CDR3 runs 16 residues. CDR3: CASSVEAGGETDPQYF. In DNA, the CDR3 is TGTGCCAGCAGCGTAGAGGCGGGGGGGGAGACAGATCCGCAGTATTTT.

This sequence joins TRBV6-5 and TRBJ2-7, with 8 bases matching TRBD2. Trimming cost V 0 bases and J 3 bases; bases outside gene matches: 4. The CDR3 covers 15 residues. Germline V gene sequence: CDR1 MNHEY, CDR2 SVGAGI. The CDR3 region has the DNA TGTGCCAGCAGTTACTCCGGGACTAGTCTCTACGAGCAGTACTTC. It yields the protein CASSYSGTSLYEQYF.

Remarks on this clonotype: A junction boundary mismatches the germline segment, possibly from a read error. The CDR3 loop reads CASSYDPSGTYEQYF. CDR3 DNA sequence: TGTGCCAGCAGCTACGACCCAAGCGGAACCTACGAGCAGTACTTC. The chain uses TRBV5-3 and TRBJ2-7; a possible D gene is TRBD2 (5 bases). TRBV5-3 is known as an ORF, though its function is uncertain. The CDR3 length is 15 residues.